A single sample is the source of the 29 T cell receptor beta chains below, sequenced in a study of blood T cells in healthy people across ages. A second roughly 6 to 11 cycle PCR used barcoded and J-beta primers. From the 5' RACE reads, TCRdb called clonotypes with MiXCR, one entry per CDR3 protein. The table includes about 830,000 distinct CDR3 sequences, 55% to 75% detected once. The sequenced sample consisted of blood. These receptors were taken from a young man in good health.

This chain uses TRBV10-3 with TRBJ2-7; TRBD2 agrees at 11 bases. The ends lost 3 bases at V and 3 bases at J; junction bases unmatched: 13. The CDR3 extends over 18 amino acids. In germline, CDR1 is ENHRY, CDR2 SYGVKD. The CDR3 DNA reads TGTGCCATCAGTGACCCGGGTAAAACTAGCGGGGGAAGCTACGAGCAGTACTTC. Its protein product is CAISDPGKTSGGSYEQYF.

This clonotype has at least ten counts. A read error may be the cause here, since a much bigger clone is one base away. The chain carries TRBV7-2 and TRBJ2-1, with no clear D. Germline V gene data show CDR1 as SGHTA and CDR2 as FQGNSA. Trimming stripped 8 bases from V and 7 bases from J, with 15 bases between. The CDR3 is made up of 13 amino acids. DNA of the CDR3: TGTGCCAGCCAAAGGTCCCCGGTAAATGAGCAGTTCTTC. It specifies CASQRSPVNEQFF. The full variable domain, with the rest looked up from reference TRBV7-2 and TRBJ2-1, is GAGVSQSPSNKVTEKGKDVELRCDPISGHTALYWYRQSLGQGLEFLIYFQGNSAPDKSGLPSDRFSAERTGGSVSTLTIQRTQQEDSAVYLCASQRSPVNEQFFGPGTRLTVL.

This clonotype came up a few times. The junction departs from the called germline gene at one end, perhaps through a read error. V usage is TRBV18 and J usage is TRBJ2-5, with D unclear. Germline values: CDR1 KGHSH, CDR2 LQKENI. This CDR3 is built from 12 residues. The CDR3 sequence: CASAPMSETQYF. CDR3 nucleotide sequence: TGTGCCAGCGCACCTATGTCCGAGACCCAGTACTTC.

The gene calls are TRBV3-1 and TRBJ2-4, with D tentatively TRBD1 (6 bases). The J call may be faulty, since TRBJ2-7 better matches the DNA end. The CDR3 spans 16 residues. Germline CDR1 is LGHDT and CDR2 is YNNKEL (reference sequence). This chain's CDR3 is CASSQDPGTPTYEQYF. The CDR3 region has the DNA TGTGCCAGCAGCCAAGATCCTGGGACACCTACCTACGAGCAGTACTTC.

This sequence joins TRBV7-2 and TRBJ2-5, with D maybe TRBD2 (6 bases). CDR3 length: 14 amino acids. Trimming cost V 1 base and J 5 bases, with 11 bases left between them. Germline V lookup: CDR1 SGHTA, CDR2 FQGNSA. The CDR3 here is CASSLVGGPETQYF. CDR3 DNA: TGTGCCAGCAGCTTAGTCGGAGGGCCGGAGACCCAGTACTTC.

The sample holds a few counts of this clonotype. The chain recombines TRBV29-1 with TRBJ2-5, with 9 nucleotides matching TRBD2. Trimming removed 6 bases from V and 6 bases from J; junction bases left unmatched: 11. CDR3 length: 14 residues. Germline V lookup: CDR1 SQVTM, CDR2 ANQGSEA. The CDR3 spells CSVELAGIEKTQYF. In DNA form, the CDR3 reads TGCAGCGTCGAACTAGCGGGCATAGAGAAGACCCAGTACTTC.

The V gene is TRBV9, the J gene TRBJ2-3, with D unresolved. Germline lookup yields CDR1 SGDLS and CDR2 YYNGEE. The V end lost 4 bases, the J end lost 6 bases, and 12 bases lay between the germline ends. This CDR3 has 13 amino acids. CDR3 loop: CASSKEIWDTQYF. The CDR3 DNA reads TGTGCCAGCAGCAAAGAAATTTGGGATACGCAGTATTTT.

The V gene is TRBV5-4, the J gene TRBJ2-5, with 10 bases fitting TRBD2. The CDR3 has 16 residues. The ends lost 0 bases at V and 5 bases at J; junction bases unmatched: 7. Germline CDR1 SGHNT, CDR2 YYREEE (reference sequence). CDR3 in amino acids: CASSLGSSGGRETQYF. The CDR3 bases are TGTGCCAGCAGCTTGGGATCTAGCGGGGGAAGGGAGACCCAGTACTTC.

V is TRBV3-1 and J is TRBJ2-7; 8 bases match TRBD2. The CDR3 has 15 amino acids. Germline assignment: CDR1 LGHDT and CDR2 YNNKEL (reference sequence). V was pared by 3 bases and J by 3 bases, with 7 bases of the junction left unmatched. In DNA form, the CDR3 reads TGTGCCAGCAGCCAGAAGGACCGGGAGGGCTACGAGCAGTACTTC. Translating gives CASSQKDREGYEQYF.

The chain has TRBV11-1 and TRBJ2-5; perhaps TRBD2 as D (5 bases). Germline V CDR1 and CDR2: SGHAT, FQDESV (reference sequence). The V end was cut by 2 bases, the J end by 2 bases, with 18 bases between. This CDR3 is built from 17 residues. This chain's CDR3 is CASSLPATGEGQETQYF. The CDR3 DNA is TGTGCCAGCAGCTTACCTGCGACCGGGGAAGGGCAAGAGACCCAGTACTTC.

This chain links TRBV10-3 with TRBJ2-5, with TRBD1 matching 7 bases. The V segment lost 2 bases and the J segment 8 bases; nucleotides outside the gene matches: 17. The CDR3 runs 17 residues. Per the germline V gene, CDR1 is ENHRY and CDR2 is SYGVKD. In nucleotides, the CDR3 is TGTGCCATCAGTGAGACAACTTCCGGGACAGCCGAGCCAACCCAGTACTTC. Its translation is CAISETTSGTAEPTQYF.

The chain carries TRBV5-1 and TRBJ2-2, with 9 bases identical to TRBD2. V trimming: 3 bases; J trimming: 5 bases; junction bases outside the gene matches: 11. The CDR3 loop spans 17 amino acids. The V gene's germline CDR1 is SGHRS and CDR2 YFSETQ. CDR3 sequence reads: CASSSTYGTSRTGELFF. CDR3 bases: TGCGCCAGCAGCTCGACCTACGGGACTAGCAGAACCGGGGAGCTGTTTTTT.

The CDR3 DNA follows: TGTGCCAGCAATACAATCGGACAGGGTATTTCTTACGAGCAGTACTTC. Its protein product is CASNTIGQGISYEQYF. The chain carries TRBV28 and TRBJ2-7, with 8 bases that match TRBD1. J was trimmed by 4 bases and V by 7 bases; bases with no gene match: 15. The CDR3 has 16 residues. Germline CDR1 is MDHEN and CDR2 is SYDVKM.

The CDR3 DNA follows: TGTGCCAGCAGCCAAGAAACTAGCGGGGGAGGAGATACGCAGTATTTT. It encodes CASSQETSGGGDTQYF. This chain links TRBV3-1 with TRBJ2-3, with TRBD2 matching over 11 bases. Germline loops: CDR1 LGHDT, CDR2 YNNKEL (reference sequence). The CDR3 is 16 residues long. V shed 0 bases, J shed 5 bases, and the junction held 4 bases outside the gene matches.

V usage is TRBV28 and J usage is TRBJ1-5, with a tentative D call TRBD1 (5 bases). Germline loops: CDR1 MDHEN, CDR2 SYDVKM. The CDR3 consists of 16 residues. The germline V and J ends were trimmed by 4 bases and 0 bases, with 13 bases remaining between them. CDR3 sequence (DNA): TGTGCCAGCAGTTCCAGCCTGAGGGGTAGCAATCAGCCCCAGCATTTT. Translating gives CASSSSLRGSNQPQHF.

This clonotype was observed a handful of times. The rearrangement joins TRBV5-1 to TRBJ2-5, with 8 positions matching TRBD2. Losses at the gene ends were 4 bases for V and 5 bases for J; bases not matched to a gene: 4. The germline V gene has CDR1 SGHRS and CDR2 YFSETQ. The CDR3 length is 13 residues. In DNA form, the CDR3 reads TGCGCCAGCAGCCGGCGGGGGGCGGAGACCCAGTACTTC. This gives the protein CASSRRGAETQYF. Combining the CDR3 with reference TRBV5-1 and TRBJ2-5 gives the whole variable domain KAGVTQTPRYLIKTRGQQVTLSCSPISGHRSVSWYQQTPGQGLQFLFEYFSETQRNKGNFPGRFSGRQFSNSRSEMNVSTLELGDSALYLCASSRRGAETQYFGPGTRLLVL.

The chain combines TRBV3-1 with TRBJ1-4; 10 bases are a match to TRBD1. Germline trimming cut 4 bases from V and 7 bases from J; bases unmatched to any gene: 6. Germline V gene sequence: CDR1 LGHDT, CDR2 YNNKEL (reference sequence). CDR3 length: 15 residues. The CDR3 DNA reads as TGTGCCAGCAGCCTTACGACAGGGGGCCTTGAAAAACTGTTTTTT. The encoded protein is CASSLTTGGLEKLFF.

The chain employs TRBV7-2 and TRBJ2-3; D tentatively reads TRBD1 or TRBD2 (5 bases each). In germline, CDR1 is SGHTA, CDR2 FQGNSA. The V gene lost 3 bases and the J gene lost 14 bases, with 18 bases spanning the gap. The CDR3 is 13 residues long. The CDR3, as DNA: TGTGCCAGCAGCTTCGAACGGGACCGCCTGGCGTATTTT. This gives the protein CASSFERDRLAYF.

There are a few counts of this clonotype. The rearrangement joins TRBV4-3 to TRBJ2-1; no reliable D call. The CDR3 is 13 amino acids. The germline V and J ends were trimmed by 0 bases and 5 bases, with 5 bases remaining between them. Germline V gene sequence: CDR1 LGHNA, CDR2 YSLEER. This CDR3 is CASSQENDNEQFF. As DNA, the CDR3 is TGCGCCAGCAGCCAAGAAAATGACAATGAGCAGTTCTTC.

This chain links TRBV25-1 with TRBJ2-7, with 7 bases that match TRBD1. V shed 6 bases and J 3 bases; nucleotides not matched to a gene: 5. The CDR3 covers 13 residues. Germline CDR1 and CDR2: MGHDK and SYGVNS. The CDR3 region has the DNA TGTGCCAGCAGAACGGCAGGGGGCTACGAGCAGTACTTC. Its protein is CASRTAGGYEQYF.

This clonotype was recorded once. This chain joins TRBV30 and TRBJ2-5; the D gene is possibly TRBD1 (6 bases). The J call may be wrong; the DNA end is better matched by TRBJ2-7. This CDR3 has 14 residues. Germline V gene lookup returns CDR1 GTSNPN and CDR2 SVGIG (reference sequence). CDR3 nucleotide sequence: TGTGCCTGGAGCGGCAGGGGCAGGTCCTACGAGCAGTACTTC. Encoded protein: CAWSGRGRSYEQYF.

This clonotype was picked up a small number of times. The rearrangement uses TRBV20-1 and TRBJ2-7; TRBD2 matches at 9 bases. CDR1 and CDR2 from the germline V gene are DFQATT and SNEGSKA (reference sequence). The CDR3 is 17 residues long. Germline trimming cut 0 bases from V and 0 bases from J; bases unmatched to any gene: 9. The CDR3: CSARDPASGDLSYEQYF. The DNA for the CDR3 is TGCAGTGCTAGAGATCCCGCTAGCGGGGATCTCTCCTACGAGCAGTACTTC.

This clonotype was seen once. The chain links TRBV20-1 to TRBJ2-1; 13 bases are shared with TRBD2. V lost 3 bases, J lost 7 bases, and 3 bases stayed unmatched. From germline, CDR1 is DFQATT and CDR2 SNEGSKA (reference sequence). The CDR3 has 14 residues. CDR3 loop: CSASGTSGKNEQFF. The CDR3 DNA reads as TGCAGTGCTAGTGGGACTAGCGGGAAAAATGAGCAGTTCTTC.

This clonotype was counted at least ten times. The chain employs TRBV7-9 and TRBJ2-5; 8 nucleotides match TRBD2. The CDR3 covers 12 residues. Trimming removed 8 bases from V and 5 bases from J; junction bases left unmatched: 4. Per germline, CDR1 SEHNR and CDR2 FQNEAQ (reference sequence). The CDR3 reads CASLGGRETQYF. The DNA of the CDR3 is TGTGCCAGCCTAGGCGGGAGGGAGACCCAGTACTTC. Supplemented by reference TRBV7-9 and TRBJ2-5, the full variable domain reads DTGVSQNPRHKITKRGQNVTFRCDPISEHNRLYWYRQTLGQGPEFLTYFQNEAQLEKSRLLSDRFSAERPKGSFSTLEIQRTEQGDSAMYLCASLGGRETQYFGPGTRLLVL.

Note on this clonotype: At one end the junction does not follow the germline gene, possibly because of a read error. J is TRBJ1-2 and V is TRBV20-1; D remains unclear. The CDR3 is made up of 13 amino acids. Germline CDR1 reads DFQATT; CDR2 reads SNEGSKA (reference sequence). The CDR3 coding sequence is TGCAGTGCTAGCGACGGGCGGAACTATGGCCACACCTTC. This encodes CSASDGRNYGHTF.

The CDR3 coding sequence is TGTGCCAGCAGCTCCACAAGCGGGAGCTTCCACGAGCAGTACTTC. Its protein is CASSSTSGSFHEQYF. This rearrangement joins TRBV7-2 to TRBJ2-7, with TRBD2 matching 8 bases. Trimming removed 4 bases from V and 5 bases from J; junction bases left unmatched: 10. The germline V gene encodes CDR1 SGHTA and CDR2 FQGNSA. The CDR3 consists of 15 residues.

This clonotype was seen a handful of times. The chain uses TRBV29-1 and TRBJ2-5; D remains ambiguous. CDR3 length equals 12 residues. Germline V lookup: CDR1 SQVTM, CDR2 ANQGSEA. V lost 6 bases and J 2 bases, leaving 10 bases between the germline ends. Here the CDR3 DNA reads TGCAGCGTAAGGTGGGGACAAGAGACCCAGTACTTC. It codes for CSVRWGQETQYF.

V usage is TRBV2 and J usage is TRBJ1-3; 7 bases line up with TRBD1. The CDR3 is 13 residues long. Trimming removed 10 bases from V and 2 bases from J; junction bases left unmatched: 5. The germline V gene has CDR1 SNHLY and CDR2 FYNNEI. This chain's CDR3 is CATQGDAGNTIYF. CDR3 sequence (DNA): TGTGCCACCCAGGGGGACGCTGGAAACACCATATATTTT.

This clonotype was counted only a few times. This chain joins TRBV4-2 and TRBJ1-6; D is unclear. V gave up 3 bases and J gave up 7 bases, with 4 bases separating them. The germline V gene encodes CDR1 LGHNA and CDR2 YNFKEQ. CDR3 length: 12 amino acids. CDR3 DNA: TGTGCCAGCAGCCAGTCCAATTCACCCCTCCACTTT. Its translation: CASSQSNSPLHF.